Following are 20 T cell receptor beta chains from one sample sequenced in a study of response to subunit inactivated influenza vaccine. TCRdb reanalysed the RT-PCR reads using MiXCR and keeps one entry per CDR3 protein. The data contain 650,000 to 800,000 distinct CDR3 sequences, 18% of them singletons. The source material was PBMCs from blood, sampled roughly 5 days after vaccination. The source is a man aged 50 to 60 who received an inactivated influenza vaccine.

The chain links TRBV11-3 to TRBJ2-1, with 9 bases that match TRBD2. V shed 5 bases and J 0 bases; nucleotides not matched to a gene: 5. This CDR3 spans 16 amino acids. Germline-derived CDR1 and CDR2 are SGHNT and YENEEA. The CDR3 bases are TGTGCCAGCAGCCGCGGGACTAGCCGCTCCTACAATGAGCAGTTCTTC. Translating gives CASSRGTSRSYNEQFF.

The chain links TRBV24-1 to TRBJ2-7; 7 bases line up with TRBD2. CDR3 length: 15 residues. From germline, CDR1 is KGHDR and CDR2 SFDVKD. After removal of 3 bases from V and 5 bases from J, the junction contained 9 bases not matched to a gene. The CDR3 sequence is CATSDPGTNVDEQYF. As DNA, the CDR3 is TGTGCCACCAGTGATCCCGGGACTAATGTGGACGAGCAGTACTTC.

Concerning this clonotype itself: Here the CDR3 omits its conserved ending phenylalanine or tryptophan, so a read error is the likely source. This chain uses TRBV7-6 with TRBJ2-3; TRBD2 matches at 10 bases. Germline values: CDR1 SGHVS, CDR2 FNYEAQ. The V segment lost 1 base and the J segment 6 bases; nucleotides outside the gene matches: 10. The CDR3 covers 17 residues. The CDR3 coding sequence is TGTGCCAGCAGCTTAGGCCCTAGCGGGGGTCCAGGGGATACGCAGTATTTA. It yields the protein CASSLGPSGGPGDTQYL.

Only a few counts were recorded for this clonotype. This chain links TRBV29-1 with TRBJ2-5; TRBD1 might be the D (8 bases). This CDR3 is 17 amino acids long. Trimming took off 0 bases at V and 4 bases at J, with 21 bases between the two ends. Germline V gene data show CDR1 as SQVTM and CDR2 as ANQGSEA. CDR3 nucleotide sequence: TGCAGCGTTGAAGATCAGGACGGGGAGGGACAGGTAGAGACCCAGTACTTC. The encoded protein is CSVEDQDGEGQVETQYF.

The V call is TRBV20-1, the J call TRBJ2-1; D gene unclear. Trimming removed 0 bases at V and 2 bases at J, with 11 bases between. This CDR3 contains 15 residues. CDR1 is DFQATT and CDR2 is SNEGSKA in the germline V gene (reference sequence). CDR3 bases: TGCAGTGCTAGAGATATCCTAGTACCCTACAATGAGCAGTTCTTC. As protein: CSARDILVPYNEQFF.

This clonotype was detected only a few times. This chain joins TRBV6-1 and TRBJ1-2; 8 positions agree with TRBD1. Germline CDR1 MNHNS, CDR2 SASEGT. V lost 7 bases to trimming and J lost 3 bases; unmatched junction nucleotides: 1. This CDR3 region has 12 residues. The DNA of the CDR3 is TGTGCCAGCAACAGGGGGGACTATGGCTACACCTTC. Protein: CASNRGDYGYTF.

In this sample, this clonotype turned up a few times. This chain uses TRBV15 with TRBJ2-7; D is possibly TRBD1 (6 bases). This CDR3 has 14 amino acids. V was pared by 4 bases and J by 1 base, with 11 bases between. Germline CDR1 and CDR2: LNHNV and YYDKDF (reference sequence). The CDR3 region is CATSNQGISYEQYF. Here the CDR3 DNA reads TGTGCCACCAGCAACCAGGGGATATCCTACGAGCAGTACTTC.

The V and J genes are TRBV29-1 and TRBJ1-2, with D uncertain. Between the trimmed V and J ends, which lost 3 bases and 6 bases, there was a span of 11 bases. The germline CDR1 and CDR2 sequences are SQVTM and ANQGSEA. CDR3 length: 12 residues. CDR3 loop: CSVDDLGHGYTF. CDR3 in DNA: TGCAGCGTTGACGACTTAGGGCATGGCTACACCTTC. Complete variable domain (other parts from reference TRBV29-1 and TRBJ1-2): SAVISQKPSRDICQRGTSLTIQCQVDSQVTMMFWYRQQPGQSLTLIATANQGSEATYESGFVIDKFPISRPNLTFSTLTVSNMSPEDSSIYLCSVDDLGHGYTFGSGTRLTVV.

The V call is TRBV4-1, the J call TRBJ2-7; 7 nucleotides line up with TRBD1. This CDR3 is built from 16 residues. V lost 0 bases and J lost 3; bases outside the gene matches: 8. Germline V lookup: CDR1 MGHRA, CDR2 YSYEKL. The CDR3 sequence: CASSQDGDSAFYEQYF. CDR3 DNA sequence: TGCGCCAGCAGCCAAGATGGGGACAGTGCGTTCTACGAGCAGTACTTC.

This clonotype came up a few times. This chain uses TRBV9 with TRBJ2-7; 8 nucleotides line up with TRBD2. V gave up 0 bases and J gave up 7 bases; unmatched junction bases: 12. CDR3 size: 16 residues. Germline assignment: CDR1 SGDLS and CDR2 YYNGEE. CDR3 bases: TGTGCCAGCAGCGTAGGTGGACTAGCCTCCTTGGGTGAGCAGTACTTC. Translating gives CASSVGGLASLGEQYF.

This chain connects TRBV12-3 or TRBV12-4 to TRBJ2-3, with 9 bases matching TRBD1. The V gene end was trimmed by 4 bases and the J gene end by 6 bases; junction bases not matched to a gene: 8. This CDR3 has 15 amino acids. The CDR3 reads CASSSSGGTGDTQYF. CDR3 nucleotides: TGTGCCAGCAGTTCCAGTGGGGGGACAGGGGATACGCAGTATTTT.

In this sample, this clonotype turned up once. Written as DNA, the CDR3 is TGTGCCAGCAGCCGGACTAGCGGTTCCGCAGATACGCAGTATTTT. This gives the protein CASSRTSGSADTQYF. V usage is TRBV7-6 and J usage is TRBJ2-3; the match to TRBD2 covers 10 bases. Germline V gene sequence: CDR1 SGHVS, CDR2 FNYEAQ. This CDR3 region has 15 residues. Trimming at V came to 5 bases and at J to 4 bases, leaving 6 bases not matched to a gene.

This clonotype occurred a few times. The chain carries TRBV12-3 or TRBV12-4 and TRBJ1-6; 11 bases agree with TRBD1. V was clipped by 5 bases and J by 10 bases; unmatched bases: 4. The CDR3 is 14 amino acids. CDR3: CASSRDRGKSPLHF. CDR3 nucleotides: TGTGCCAGCAGTCGGGACAGGGGGAAATCACCCCTCCACTTT.

The sample holds a few counts of this clonotype. The CDR3 sequence is CASSHVAGTSGRVGKQFF. DNA of the CDR3: TGTGCCAGCAGCCACGTCGCGGGAACTAGCGGGAGGGTGGGCAAGCAGTTCTTC. The gene calls are TRBV7-8 and TRBJ2-1; 13 bases are shared with TRBD2. J gave up 11 bases and V 5 bases, and 18 bases lay outside the gene matches. Germline values: CDR1 SGHVS, CDR2 FQNEAQ. CDR3 length equals 18 residues.

The chain couples TRBV7-9 to TRBJ2-7, with TRBD1 identical over 9 bases. The CDR3 has 15 amino acids. J lost 5 bases, V lost 6 bases, and 11 bases had no gene match. The germline V gene encodes CDR1 SEHNR and CDR2 FQNEAQ (reference sequence). CDR3 sequence reads: CASRRGTGFLDEQYF. In nucleotides, the CDR3 is TGTGCCAGCAGGCGTGGGACAGGGTTTCTGGACGAGCAGTACTTC.

The chain recombines TRBV12-3 or TRBV12-4 with TRBJ1-2; the D is unclear. CDR3 length: 13 amino acids. V lost 5 bases and J lost 5, with 12 bases in between. The CDR3 protein is CASSVGLIYGYTF. The CDR3 DNA follows: TGTGCCAGCAGTGTCGGACTGATTTATGGCTACACCTTC.

This clonotype was counted only a few times. The CDR3 region has the DNA TGTGCCATCACGCCCGGATCGGGTAATGAGCAGTTCTTC. It encodes CAITPGSGNEQFF. The J gene is TRBJ2-1, the V gene TRBV10-3; D gene unclear. The CDR3 runs to 13 residues. Germline CDR1 and CDR2: ENHRY and SYGVKD. Trimming shortened V by 7 bases and J by 7 bases, and 14 bases separated the two germline ends.

This clonotype was seen repeatedly, ten times or more. V gene TRBV15 combines with J gene TRBJ2-5; 11 bases line up with TRBD2. Trimming at V came to 8 bases and at J to 5 bases, leaving 7 bases not matched to a gene. The CDR3 sequence is 14 residues long. The germline V gene has CDR1 LNHNV and CDR2 YYDKDF (reference sequence). CDR3 DNA: TGTGCCACCGGGCTAGCGGGGGGATCGGAGACCCAGTACTTC. It yields the protein CATGLAGGSETQYF. Full variable domain (rest looked up from reference TRBV15 and TRBJ2-5): DAMVIQNPRYQVTQFGKPVTLSCSQTLNHNVMYWYQQKSSQAPKLLFHYYDKDFNNEADTPDNFQSRRPNTSFCFLDIRSPGLGDTAMYLCATGLAGGSETQYFGPGTRLLVL.

This chain uses TRBV18 with TRBJ2-1; no clear D gene. Germline assignment: CDR1 KGHSH and CDR2 LQKENI. Trimming removed 6 bases at V and 14 bases at J, with 17 bases between. This CDR3 spans 12 amino acids. The chain's CDR3 is CASSQRPLRKFF. CDR3 sequence (DNA): TGTGCCAGCTCCCAACGTCCCTTGAGGAAGTTCTTC.

This clonotype was recorded a few times. The chain is built from TRBV5-1 and TRBJ2-3, with TRBD1 as a possible D gene (5 bases). Germline CDR1 SGHRS, CDR2 YFSETQ. This CDR3 is built from 13 residues. The ends were cut back, 2 bases at V and 5 bases at J, with 9 bases in the middle. CDR3 region: CASSFMDKDTQYF. DNA for the CDR3: TGCGCCAGCAGCTTCATGGACAAAGATACGCAGTATTTT.